This T cell receptor (beta chain) appears in the sequencing data of a study of T cell responses to AZD1222 COVID-19 vaccine. The CDR3 consists of 15 residues. Looked up from germline, CDR1 is MNHEY and CDR2 is SVGEGT. V lost 6 bases to trimming and J lost 2 bases; unmatched junction nucleotides: 8. Repertoires were generated with immunoSEQ multiplex PCR, while TCRdb's copy carries only in-frame clones and drops some. The data contain 150,000 to 200,000 clones, 90% of them seen just once; the ten biggest clones take up approximately 6.3%. The sequence derives from an adult who received the AZD1222 COVID-19 vaccine. The input for sequencing was peripheral blood, taken 28 days after the second AZD1222 dose. This rearrangement joins TRBV6-2 or TRBV6-3 to TRBJ2-7, with 9 bases that match TRBD2. The CDR3 coding sequence is TGTGCCAGCAGCCCACGACTAGCGGAAGCCTACGAGCAGTACTTC. This sequence encodes CASSPRLAEAYEQYF.